The rows below give T cell receptor beta chains drawn from one sample of a study of T cells after yellow fever vaccination. Using its own MiXCR run on the 5' RACE reads, TCRdb lists one record per CDR3 protein. The sample has approximately 240,000 distinct CDR3 sequences, 3.6% seen once. This sample comprised PBMCs, obtained 15 days after the yellow fever booster vaccination. Every receptor here comes from a man between 18 and 29 years old who received the YFV17D yellow fever vaccine. Both conserved end residues are part of each CDR3. The D gene is left open where the match is weak. Part of the rows lack a size; the others show once, few, many or a class for expanded clones.

many TRBJ2-5 TRBV5-1 - CASSSDSTQETQYF TGCGCCAGCAGCTCCGACAGCACCCAAGAGACCCAGTACTTC
many TRBJ1-4 TRBV7-9 TRBD1 CASSSRQGGNEKLFF TGTGCCAGCAGCTCCCGACAGGGGGGTAATGAAAAACTGTTTTTT
many TRBJ1-2 TRBV20-1 - CSARDRQGTNYGYTF TGCAGTGCTAGAGATCGCCAGGGAACTAACTATGGCTACACCTTC
many TRBJ1-3 TRBV12-3/TRBV12-4 - CASDVGGGSGNTIYF TGTGCCAGTGATGTGGGCGGAGGCTCTGGAAACACCATATATTTT
many TRBJ2-5 TRBV4-3 - CASSQGPRETQYF TGCGCCAGCAGCCAAGGCCCTCGGGAGACCCAGTACTTC
many TRBJ1-2 TRBV20-1 - CSVEVTNYGYTF TGCAGTGTTGAGGTTACTAACTATGGCTACACCTTC
many TRBJ2-5 TRBV20-1 - CSASDGVPYQETQYF TGCAGTGCTAGCGACGGGGTGCCGTACCAAGAGACCCAGTACTTC
many TRBJ2-3 TRBV24-1 - CATSDGGGSGGWGTDTQYF TGTGCCACCAGTGATGGGGGAGGTAGCGGAGGCTGGGGCACAGATACGCAGTATTTT
many TRBJ1-6 TRBV5-8 - CASIAWEDSPLHF TGTGCCAGCATCGCCTGGGAGGATTCACCCCTCCACTTT
many TRBJ2-3 TRBV18 - CASWTVLGTQYF TGTGCCAGCTGGACAGTCCTCGGTACGCAGTATTTT
many TRBJ2-1 TRBV20-1 - CSAPRDTTYNEQFF TGCAGTGCTCCCCGGGATACTACCTACAATGAGCAGTTCTTC
many TRBJ1-3 TRBV12-3/TRBV12-4 - CASIVGTVDTIYF TGTGCCAGCATCGTCGGGACGGTTGACACCATATATTTT
many TRBJ1-5 TRBV2 TRBD1 CASTTGQNQPQHF TGTGCCAGCACGACAGGGCAGAATCAGCCCCAGCATTTT
many TRBJ1-5 TRBV20-1 - CSALTPTRAGGNQPQHF TGCAGTGCCCTAACCCCGACAAGGGCGGGAGGCAATCAGCCCCAGCATTTT
many TRBJ2-5 TRBV7-2 TRBD2 CASSLGTSGGQETQYF TGTGCCAGCAGCCTGGGGACTAGCGGGGGGCAAGAGACCCAGTACTTC
many TRBJ2-5 TRBV7-2 - CASSLQVSAETQYF TGTGCCAGCAGCTTGCAGGTATCTGCGGAGACCCAGTACTTC
many TRBJ1-1 TRBV6-2/TRBV6-3 - CASSYSISGEAFF TGTGCCAGCAGTTACTCGATTTCTGGAGAAGCTTTCTTT
many TRBJ2-7 TRBV7-2 TRBD1 CASSTGTGVFGLDEQYF TGTGCCAGCAGCACCGGGACAGGGGTCTTTGGGCTTGACGAGCAGTACTTC
many TRBJ1-5 TRBV30 - CAWEPGTNQPQHF TGTGCCTGGGAGCCTGGGACAAATCAGCCCCAGCATTTT
many TRBJ2-5 TRBV9 TRBD2 CASSVGTSGGETQYF TGTGCCAGCAGCGTAGGGACTAGCGGGGGAGAGACCCAGTACTTC
many TRBJ2-7 TRBV7-2 - CASSSAYEQYF TGTGCCAGCAGCTCGGCGTACGAGCAGTACTTC
many TRBJ2-2 TRBV7-2 - CASSLARGTTGELFF TGTGCCAGCAGCTTAGCGCGGGGTACCACCGGGGAGCTGTTTTTT
many TRBJ2-1 TRBV10-3 TRBD2 CAISPTSGGAGEQFF TGTGCCATCAGCCCGACTAGCGGGGGGGCCGGTGAGCAGTTCTTC
many TRBJ2-1 TRBV27 - CASSLSLGGGRYNEQFF TGTGCCAGCAGTTTATCACTCGGAGGGGGAAGGTACAATGAGCAGTTCTTC
- TRBJ1-2 TRBV20-1 TRBD1 CSAHPAGQGVGYTF TGCAGTGCTCACCCCGCGGGACAGGGGGTCGGCTACACCTTC
many TRBJ1-5 TRBV15 - CATSRDLGNQPQHF TGTGCCACCAGCAGAGATCTGGGGAATCAGCCCCAGCATTTT
many TRBJ2-3 TRBV7-2 TRBD1 CASSSWTGVTDTQYF TGTGCCAGCAGCTCCTGGACAGGGGTCACAGATACGCAGTATTTT
many TRBJ1-1 TRBV18 - CASSPPGNTEAFF TGTGCCAGCTCACCACCAGGGAACACTGAAGCTTTCTTT
many TRBJ2-1 TRBV7-2 - CASSSNMWGGYNEQFF TGTGCCAGCAGCTCGAATATGTGGGGAGGATACAATGAGCAGTTCTTC
many TRBJ1-4 TRBV28 - CASSDPGPGMDEKLFF TGTGCCAGCAGTGATCCGGGACCCGGAATGGATGAAAAACTGTTTTTT
few TRBJ2-5 TRBV6-4 TRBD2 CATSPSGGARETQYF TGTGCCACCTCACCTAGCGGGGGGGCTCGAGAGACCCAGTACTTC
many TRBJ2-2 TRBV6-5 TRBD1 CASRRRWTGVNTGELFF TGTGCCAGCCGCCGCCGTTGGACAGGGGTTAACACCGGGGAGCTGTTTTTT
many TRBJ1-1 TRBV12-3/TRBV12-4 TRBD1 CASTRGQGRGFF TGTGCCAGCACCCGAGGACAGGGGAGGGGTTTCTTT
many TRBJ1-4 TRBV7-2 - CASSNQKGHEKLFF TGTGCCAGCAGCAACCAGAAAGGGCATGAAAAACTGTTTTTT
- TRBJ1-1 TRBV5-5 TRBD1 CASRSDRGRFSEAFF TGTGCCAGCAGATCGGACAGGGGGCGCTTCTCTGAAGCTTTCTTT
many TRBJ2-2 TRBV13 TRBD1 CASSYRDRNTGELFF TGTGCCAGCAGCTACCGGGACAGGAACACCGGGGAGCTGTTTTTT
many TRBJ2-3 TRBV27 TRBD2 CASSIGGGSTQYF TGTGCCAGCAGTATTGGGGGGGGGTCTACGCAGTATTTT
many TRBJ2-2 TRBV7-9 - CASSFTGFGELFF TGTGCCAGCAGCTTTACCGGATTCGGGGAGCTGTTTTTT
many TRBJ1-3 TRBV7-8 - CASSPVLRSLGAGNTIYF TGTGCCAGCAGCCCTGTACTGCGCAGTCTAGGCGCTGGAAACACCATATATTTT
- TRBJ2-5 TRBV29-1 TRBD2 CSVEKAGVKTQYF TGCAGCGTTGAAAAAGCGGGGGTTAAGACCCAGTACTTC
few TRBJ1-1 TRBV5-1 - CASSFTGQATEAFF TGCGCCAGCAGCTTCACAGGCCAGGCCACTGAAGCTTTCTTT
many TRBJ2-3 TRBV7-3 TRBD2 CASSLGLAGDTQYF TGTGCCAGCAGCCTTGGACTAGCTGGAGATACGCAGTATTTT
many TRBJ2-7 TRBV7-2 - CASSPGLSLSYEQYF TGTGCCAGCAGCCCGGGACTTTCCCTCTCCTACGAGCAGTACTTC
many TRBJ2-5 TRBV10-3 TRBD1 CAISVGTDQETQYF TGTGCCATCAGTGTAGGGACAGACCAAGAGACCCAGTACTTC
many TRBJ1-5 TRBV7-9 - CASSTEAGNQPQHF TGTGCCAGCAGCACAGAGGCGGGCAATCAGCCCCAGCATTTT
many TRBJ2-5 TRBV29-1 - CSVGKDPETQYF TGCAGCGTTGGGAAGGACCCCGAGACCCAGTACTTC
many TRBJ2-3 TRBV18 TRBD2 CASSPPGLAGGPLFPDTQYF TGTGCCAGCTCACCACCGGGACTAGCGGGGGGGCCGTTGTTCCCAGATACGCAGTATTTT
many TRBJ2-5 TRBV7-3 - CASSLAREETQYF TGTGCCAGCAGCTTGGCCAGGGAAGAGACCCAGTACTTC
many TRBJ1-1 TRBV29-1 - CSVEWVRAPGF TGCAGCGTTGAATGGGTACGGGCCCCCGGCTTT
- TRBJ1-2 TRBV4-3 TRBD1 CASSQNPQGVYGYTF TGCGCCAGCAGCCAAAACCCCCAGGGGGTCTATGGCTACACCTTC
few TRBJ1-6 TRBV30 - CAWSGLEASSYNSPLHF TGTGCCTGGAGTGGGCTAGAAGCGAGCTCCTATAATTCACCCCTCCACTTT
few TRBJ2-7 TRBV20-1 - CSAQTASYEQYF TGCAGTGCTCAAACAGCCTCCTACGAGCAGTACTTC
many TRBJ2-1 TRBV4-3 - CASSQDLDTYNEQFF TGCGCCAGCAGCCAAGATCTGGACACGTACAATGAGCAGTTCTTC
few TRBJ2-5 TRBV7-7 TRBD2 CASSSSGGAQETQYF TGTGCTAGCAGCTCTAGCGGGGGGGCCCAAGAGACCCAGTACTTC
many TRBJ1-5 TRBV7-2 - CASSFATENQPQHF TGTGCCAGCAGCTTCGCGACAGAAAATCAGCCCCAGCATTTT